This T cell receptor (beta chain) was found in a study of control samples from healthy donors and cancer patients. This clone was seen only once. Trimming took off 6 bases at V and 7 bases at J, with 21 bases between the two ends. Germline CDR1 MNHNS, CDR2 SASEGT. CDR3 length: 16 amino acids. Sequencing was performed with immunoSEQ multiplex PCR; in TCRdb, only in-frame clones are kept and a portion is missing. The sample has roughly 24,000 clones; roughly 80% are singletons. The TCR was taken from a man between 60 and 70 years old with colorectal cancer. Sequencing was carried out using PBMCs. J is TRBJ1-4 and V is TRBV6-1; D is possibly TRBD1 (5 bases). The CDR3 reads CASRELGGAITEKLFF. In nucleotides, the CDR3 is TGTGCCAGCAGGGAATTAGGAGGGGCAATAACTGAAAAACTGTTTTTT.